These 24 T cell receptor beta chains came from one sample sequenced in a study of monozygotic twins with cystic fibrosis. TCRdb's copy holds only in-frame clones and misses some; the assay was immunoSEQ multiplex PCR. Of approximately 14,000 clones listed, roughly 84% are singletons. The sequencing sample was made of blood. These receptors all stem from a boy aged 10-17 years with cystic fibrosis.

The chain links TRBV5-1 to TRBJ1-3; 10 bases match TRBD1. J was trimmed by 8 bases and V by 4 bases; bases with no gene match: 9. The CDR3 has 15 residues. Germline CDR1 reads SGHRS; CDR2 reads YFSETQ. The CDR3 here is CASSDRDRGPHTIYF. In nucleotides, the CDR3 is TGCGCCAGCAGCGATCGGGACAGGGGACCTCACACCATATATTTT.

This chain joins TRBV6-1 and TRBJ2-7, with D maybe TRBD1 (5 bases). Germline lookup yields CDR1 MNHNS and CDR2 SASEGT. Trimming took off 2 bases at V and 0 bases at J, with 11 bases between the two ends. The CDR3 has 15 residues. In nucleotides, the CDR3 is TGTGCCAGCAGTGAAAAATTCGACAGCTCCTACGAGCAGTACTTC. Its translation is CASSEKFDSSYEQYF.

This clone appeared a single time. As DNA, the CDR3 is TGCGCCAGCAGTGAGAGTAGGGCTTTTGATACGCAGTATTTT. It translates to CASSESRAFDTQYF. The rearrangement uses TRBV10-2 and TRBJ2-3; no definite D call. The CDR3 extends over 14 amino acids. Germline V gives CDR1 WSHSY, CDR2 SAAADI. V was clipped by 2 bases and J by 6 bases, with 12 bases between them.

The chain joins TRBV6-5 to TRBJ2-7; tentative D call: TRBD2 (6 bases). This CDR3 is built from 14 residues. Germline CDR1 reads MNHEY; CDR2 reads SVGAGI. V was shortened by 6 bases and J by 1 base, with 13 bases between the two germline ends. The CDR3: CASSQLSGSYEQYF. The CDR3 coding sequence is TGTGCCAGCAGCCAACTGAGCGGGTCCTACGAGCAGTACTTC.

The V call is TRBV28, the J call TRBJ2-3, with 10 bases that match TRBD2. The CDR3 length is 16 residues. In germline, CDR1 is MDHEN, CDR2 SYDVKM. Losses at the gene ends were 6 bases for V and 7 bases for J; bases not matched to a gene: 13. This CDR3 reads CASRAWGSGRANTQYF. The CDR3 DNA follows: TGTGCCAGCAGAGCATGGGGGAGCGGGAGGGCTAATACGCAGTATTTT.

The rearrangement links TRBV11-2 to TRBJ2-3; 15 bases map to TRBD2. Per germline, CDR1 SGHAT and CDR2 FQNNGV. The CDR3 loop spans 18 amino acids. V lost 3 bases, J lost 2 bases, and 6 bases stayed unmatched. This chain's CDR3 is CASSFGLAGGPITDTQYF. The CDR3 bases are TGTGCCAGCAGCTTCGGACTAGCGGGGGGGCCCATCACAGATACGCAGTATTTT.

The V gene is TRBV28, the J gene TRBJ1-5; TRBD1 is a possible D gene (6 bases). The CDR3 runs 14 residues. Trimming cost V 7 bases and J 1 base, with 11 bases left between them. Germline V gene lookup returns CDR1 MDHEN and CDR2 SYDVKM. The CDR3 bases are TGTGCCAGCAAGGGAGGGGGGAGCAATCAGCCCCAGCATTTT. It translates to CASKGGGSNQPQHF.

The rearrangement uses TRBV11-3 and TRBJ2-7; D possibly corresponds to TRBD1 (5 bases). The ends were cut back, 0 bases at V and 4 bases at J, with 7 bases in the middle. The CDR3 contains 13 residues. CDR1 is SGHNT and CDR2 is YENEEA in the germline V gene. The chain's CDR3 is CASSLDRDYEQYF. The CDR3 DNA follows: TGTGCCAGCAGCTTAGACAGGGATTACGAGCAGTACTTC.

The chain recombines TRBV9 with TRBJ2-7; D gene ambiguous. Trimming stripped 0 bases from V and 3 bases from J, with 10 bases between. CDR1 is SGDLS, CDR2 YYNGEE, per germline. The length of the CDR3 is 14 residues. The CDR3 DNA sequence: TGTGCCAGCAGCGTAGATCCCTTGGGCTACGAGCAGTACTTC. This codes for CASSVDPLGYEQYF. Full variable domain (missing parts from reference TRBV9 and TRBJ2-7): DSGVTQTPKHLITATGQRVTLRCSPRSGDLSVYWYQQSLDQGLQFLIQYYNGEERAKGNILERFSAQQFPDLHSELNLSSLELGDSALYFCASSVDPLGYEQYFGPGTRLTVT.

This chain connects TRBV10-3 to TRBJ1-1; 9 bases are a match to TRBD1. Germline CDR1 reads ENHRY; CDR2 reads SYGVKD. Trimming at V came to 7 bases and at J to 5 bases, leaving 11 bases not matched to a gene. The CDR3 runs to 15 residues. As DNA, the CDR3 is TGTGCCATCAAATCCGGGACAGGGAGGGCAACTGAAGCTTTCTTT. Its translation is CAIKSGTGRATEAFF.

This chain connects TRBV9 to TRBJ2-4; D might be TRBD1 or TRBD2, each matching 7 bases. The V end lost 3 bases, the J end lost 0 bases, and 13 bases lay between the germline ends. The CDR3 is 16 residues long. The germline gives CDR1 SGDLS, CDR2 YYNGEE. The CDR3 nucleotides are TGTGCCAGCAGCGCCAGGGGGGGTCTAGCCAAAAACATTCAGTACTTC. Amino acids: CASSARGGLAKNIQYF.

The V call is TRBV25-1, the J call TRBJ2-5; D may be TRBD1 (6 bases). Germline V CDR1 and CDR2: MGHDK, SYGVNS. The CDR3 runs 16 residues. Trimming left V 4 bases short and J 1 base short, with 16 bases between. CDR3 loop: CASSGRGQTLQETQYF. In nucleotides, the CDR3 is TGTGCCAGCAGTGGCCGTGGACAGACCCTCCAAGAGACCCAGTACTTC.

V is TRBV6-6 and J is TRBJ1-1, with D hard to call. The germline V gene encodes CDR1 MNHNY and CDR2 SVGAGI (reference sequence). The CDR3 contains 15 residues. Between the trimmed V and J ends, which lost 0 bases and 1 base, there was a span of 9 bases. CDR3 region: CASSYSASRNTEAFF. Written as DNA, the CDR3 is TGTGCCAGCAGTTACTCGGCATCTCGGAACACTGAAGCTTTCTTT.

The J gene is TRBJ1-2, the V gene TRBV5-5; the D gene is possibly TRBD1 (5 bases). CDR3 length equals 16 residues. V lost 0 bases and J lost 2, with 14 bases in between. Germline CDR1 SGHKS, CDR2 YYEKEE (reference sequence). The CDR3 region has the DNA TGTGCCAGCAGCTTGGTATCAGGGATGTTCAACTATGGCTACACCTTC. As protein: CASSLVSGMFNYGYTF.

The chain employs TRBV6-1 and TRBJ2-1, with a possible D match to TRBD1 (6 bases). Germline CDR1 reads MNHNS; CDR2 reads SASEGT. With 1 base removed from V and 4 bases from J, the gap between germline ends came to 11 bases. The CDR3 is 15 amino acids. DNA of the CDR3: TGTGCCAGCAGTGAAGAAGGCGACAGGTACAATGAGCAGTTCTTC. Protein sequence: CASSEEGDRYNEQFF.

This chain uses TRBV15 with TRBJ1-1; the D gene is possibly TRBD1 (6 bases). Germline V gene sequence: CDR1 LNHNV, CDR2 YYDKDF (reference sequence). V lost 0 bases, J lost 0 bases, and 8 bases lay in between. The CDR3 has 15 amino acids. The CDR3 reads CATSRDRDMNTEAFF. CDR3 DNA: TGTGCCACCAGCAGAGATCGGGACATGAACACTGAAGCTTTCTTT.

The chain employs TRBV30 and TRBJ1-6; TRBD1 matches 12 bases. Germline loops: CDR1 GTSNPN, CDR2 SVGIG (reference sequence). Unmatched junction bases numbered 5, after V lost 3 bases and J lost 8 bases. The CDR3 is 15 residues long. Here the CDR3 reads CAWRGTGGWDSPLHF. DNA for the CDR3: TGTGCCTGGAGGGGGACAGGGGGCTGGGATTCACCCCTCCACTTT.

V and J are TRBV5-1 and TRBJ2-3; D unclear. Trimming cost V 2 bases and J 10 bases, with 11 bases left between them. Germline V CDR1 and CDR2: SGHRS, YFSETQ. This CDR3 spans 12 amino acids. The CDR3 DNA sequence: TGCGCCAGCAGCTTCCCAGGAGAGCCGCAGTATTTT. Translating it yields CASSFPGEPQYF. Complete variable domain (other parts from reference TRBV5-1 and TRBJ2-3): KAGVTQTPRYLIKTRGQQVTLSCSPISGHRSVSWYQQTPGQGLQFLFEYFSETQRNKGNFPGRFSGRQFSNSRSEMNVSTLELGDSALYLCASSFPGEPQYFGPGTRLTVL.

This rearrangement joins TRBV25-1 to TRBJ2-1; D possibly corresponds to TRBD2 (6 bases). V was clipped by 2 bases and J by 6 bases, with 23 bases between them. The length of the CDR3 is 18 residues. Looked up from germline, CDR1 is MGHDK and CDR2 is SYGVNS. The CDR3: CASSEVKGGLPTPNEQFF. In DNA form, the CDR3 reads TGTGCCAGCAGTGAAGTTAAGGGCGGACTACCTACCCCCAATGAGCAGTTCTTC. The whole variable domain, remainder taken from reference TRBV25-1 and TRBJ2-1, is EADIYQTPRYLVIGTGKKITLECSQTMGHDKMYWYQQDPGMELHLIHYSYGVNSTEKGDLSSESTVSRIRTEHFPLTLESARPSHTSQYLCASSEVKGGLPTPNEQFFGPGTRLTVL.

DNA for the CDR3: TGTGCCACCAGCAGACCGAGCGGGGGCACCCTCACAGATACGCAGTATTTT. Translated: CATSRPSGGTLTDTQYF. The chain combines TRBV15 with TRBJ2-3; 8 nucleotides line up with TRBD2. This CDR3 spans 17 amino acids. The V and J ends lost 2 bases and 2 bases, in that order; junction bases with no gene match: 9. The germline V gene has CDR1 LNHNV and CDR2 YYDKDF (reference sequence).

The V and J genes are TRBV30 and TRBJ2-5; 8 positions agree with TRBD2. The CDR3 sequence is 14 residues long. The J segment lost 5 bases and the V segment lost 0 bases, leaving 5 bases of the junction unmatched. CDR1 GTSNPN and CDR2 SVGIG come from the germline V gene (reference sequence). CDR3: CAWSVRGGGETQYF. As DNA, the CDR3 is TGTGCCTGGAGTGTACGGGGGGGCGGGGAGACCCAGTACTTC.

The sample holds a few counts of this clone. The chain couples TRBV2 to TRBJ1-2, with a possible D match to TRBD1 (6 bases). Germline CDR1 is SNHLY and CDR2 is FYNNEI. V lost 6 bases, J lost 6 bases, and 11 bases lay in between. This CDR3 has 12 amino acids. The CDR3 bases are TGTGCCAGCAGCAGGACAGCTGATGGCTACACCTTC. Translation: CASSRTADGYTF.

The chain couples TRBV19 to TRBJ2-7; the D gene is possibly TRBD1 (6 bases). CDR1 and CDR2 (germline): LNHDA, SQIVND (reference sequence). This CDR3 is built from 15 residues. V shed 7 bases and J shed 2 bases, with 18 bases lying between them. In nucleotides, the CDR3 is TGTGCCAGTAACCGACCGGGACACCAACCCTACGAGCAGTACTTC. It translates to CASNRPGHQPYEQYF.

V is TRBV4-2 and J is TRBJ2-5; D remains unclear. Judging by the DNA end, TRBJ2-7 fits better; the J call may be wrong. Germline lookup yields CDR1 LGHNA and CDR2 YNFKEQ. The CDR3 consists of 14 residues. As DNA, the CDR3 is TGTGCCAGCAGCCAAGATCTCGGATACTACGAGCAGTACTTC. This translates into CASSQDLGYYEQYF.